Each of the 5 T cell receptor beta chains below was sequenced from the same sample in a study of shared clonotypes between healthy human individuals. Only in-frame clones appear in the TCRdb table, and some are missing; sequencing was by immunoSEQ multiplex PCR. Among 2 million to 2.5 million clones, around 92% were seen once, and the ten largest hold 0.37%. The sequenced material came from naive CD4+ T cells from PBMCs. Subset: CD45RA+ positively selected. These receptors all stem from a man aged 18 to 29 in good health. Some clones in this sample may be carry-over from other donors' samples.

This clone appeared once. The V call is TRBV25-1, the J call TRBJ2-5; 9 nucleotides agree with TRBD2. The CDR3 contains 17 residues. With V trimmed by 1 base and J by 3 bases, 9 bases remained unmatched. Germline V lookup: CDR1 MGHDK, CDR2 SYGVNS. CDR3 protein: CASSESLGVAGEETQYF. The CDR3 coding sequence is TGTGCCAGCAGTGAATCATTGGGAGTAGCGGGAGAAGAGACCCAGTACTTC. The full variable domain, its missing parts supplied by reference TRBV25-1 and TRBJ2-5, is EADIYQTPRYLVIGTGKKITLECSQTMGHDKMYWYQQDPGMELHLIHYSYGVNSTEKGDLSSESTVSRIRTEHFPLTLESARPSHTSQYLCASSESLGVAGEETQYFGPGTRLLVL.

The chain is built from TRBV6-6 and TRBJ1-5; no clear D gene. CDR3 length equals 16 residues. The germline CDR1 and CDR2 sequences are MNHNY and SVGAGI (reference sequence). The ends were cut back, 2 bases at V and 6 bases at J, with 17 bases in the middle. The CDR3 DNA reads as TGTGCCAGCAGTTACCCCTCCGGCCGCCTGGGTCAGCCCCAGCATTTT. This codes for CASSYPSGRLGQPQHF.

This clone occurred once. The chain employs TRBV6-6 and TRBJ2-6; D is perhaps TRBD2 (6 bases). This CDR3 spans 16 amino acids. Germline values: CDR1 MNHNY, CDR2 SVGAGI (reference sequence). V lost 7 bases to trimming and J lost 2 bases, with 15 bases between them. In nucleotides, the CDR3 is TGTGCCAGCATCCAAACGGGGAGGCCTGGGGCCAACGTCCTGACTTTC. Protein: CASIQTGRPGANVLTF.

The J gene is TRBJ1-5, the V gene TRBV5-6; D gene unclear. The CDR3 is 13 amino acids. The germline gives CDR1 SGHDT, CDR2 YYEEEE. With 0 bases removed from V and 9 bases from J, the gap between germline ends came to 10 bases. The CDR3 is CASSLDGGWPQHF. Written as DNA, the CDR3 is TGTGCCAGCAGCTTGGACGGCGGGTGGCCCCAGCATTTT.

J is TRBJ2-3 and V is TRBV7-2, with unresolved D. Trimming cost V 2 bases and J 9 bases, with 12 bases left between them. The CDR3 length is 13 residues. The germline V gene encodes CDR1 SGHTA and CDR2 FQGNSA. The CDR3 nucleotides are TGTGCCAGCAGCTTAAGTACGGTCGTCACGCAGTATTTT. It yields the protein CASSLSTVVTQYF.